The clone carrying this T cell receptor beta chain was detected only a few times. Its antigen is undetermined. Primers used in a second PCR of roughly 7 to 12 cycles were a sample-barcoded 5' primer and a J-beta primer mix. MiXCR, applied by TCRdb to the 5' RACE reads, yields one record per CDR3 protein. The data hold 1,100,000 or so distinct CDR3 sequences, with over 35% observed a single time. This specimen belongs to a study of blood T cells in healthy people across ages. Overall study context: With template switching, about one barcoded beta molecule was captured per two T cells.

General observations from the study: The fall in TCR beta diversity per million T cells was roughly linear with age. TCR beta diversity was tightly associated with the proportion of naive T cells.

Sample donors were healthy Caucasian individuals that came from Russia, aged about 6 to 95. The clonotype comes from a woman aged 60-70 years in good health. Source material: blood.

The CDR3 here is CASSTGTSGETQYF. The CDR3 DNA reads TGCGCCAGCAGCACCGGGACTAGCGGGGAGACCCAGTACTTC. The V call is TRBV5-1, the J call TRBJ2-5; the match to TRBD2 covers 12 bases. J lost 5 bases, V lost 4 bases, and 3 bases had no gene match. Germline V gene lookup returns CDR1 SGHRS and CDR2 YFSETQ. This CDR3 contains 14 residues.